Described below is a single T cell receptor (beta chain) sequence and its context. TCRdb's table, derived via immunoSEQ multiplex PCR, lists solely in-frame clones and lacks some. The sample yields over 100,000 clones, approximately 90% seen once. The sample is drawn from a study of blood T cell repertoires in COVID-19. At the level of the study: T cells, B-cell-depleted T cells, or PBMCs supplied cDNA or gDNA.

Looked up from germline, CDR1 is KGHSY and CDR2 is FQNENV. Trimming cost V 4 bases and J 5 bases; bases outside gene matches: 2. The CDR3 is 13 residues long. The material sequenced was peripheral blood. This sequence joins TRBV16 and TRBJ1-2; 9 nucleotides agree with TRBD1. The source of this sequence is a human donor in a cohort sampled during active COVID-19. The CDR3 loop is CASSRTGEYGYTF. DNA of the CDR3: TGTGCCAGCAGCCGGACAGGGGAATATGGCTACACCTTC.